These T cell receptor beta chains were read from a single sample in a study of control samples from healthy donors and cancer patients. TCRdb keeps only in-frame clones here, not all; method: immunoSEQ multiplex PCR. The table records over 65,000 clones, about 88% of them present only once. Sequenced material: PBMCs. Receptors originate from a woman aged 45-65 years with colorectal cancer. CDR3s include the opening cysteine and the closing phenylalanine or tryptophan. The D gene is left open where the match is weak. The listing skips clone size in some rows; elsewhere it reads once, few, many or a size class.

cdr3_nt	cdr3_aa	d_call	clone_size	v_call	j_call
TGTGCCAGCAGTCGCCGACCACGGACAGCTAAAGAGACCCAGTACTTC	CASSRRPRTAKETQYF	.	.	TRBV27	TRBJ2-5
TGTGCCAGCAGCCTGACGACAGGAGCCCTTTCGGAGCAGTTCTTC	CASSLTTGALSEQFF	.	once	TRBV9	TRBJ2-1
TGCAGTGCTAGTAAGGGGACAGACGGGATGAACACTGAAGCTTTCTTT	CSASKGTDGMNTEAFF	TRBD1	.	TRBV20-1	TRBJ1-1
TGTGCCAGCAGTTCCGGGACAATTAACTATGGCTACACCTTC	CASSSGTINYGYTF	.	once	TRBV28	TRBJ1-2
TGCGCCAGCAGCCAAGAACTAGCGGGGGGGTTCAATGAGCAGTTCTTC	CASSQELAGGFNEQFF	TRBD2	.	TRBV4-3	TRBJ2-1
TGTGCCAGCAGTCTCACCGGGACAGGGGTTTTGAACACTGAAGCTTTCTTT	CASSLTGTGVLNTEAFF	TRBD1	.	TRBV28	TRBJ1-1
TGTGCCAGTAGTGCCGGGGGGGGAGATACGCAGTATTTT	CASSAGGGDTQYF	TRBD2	.	TRBV19	TRBJ2-3
TGTGCCAGCAGTGAAGTTAGTAGAACAGATACGCAGTATTTT	CASSEVSRTDTQYF	.	.	TRBV2	TRBJ2-3
TGCAGCGCTCAACAGGGAGGGGAGAATTCACCCCTCCACTTT	CSAQQGGENSPLHF	.	.	TRBV29-1	TRBJ1-6
TGTGCCAGCAGTTACACCCTGAACCTAGGCTCCATCACCGGGGAGCTGTTTTTT	CASSYTLNLGSITGELFF	.	.	TRBV6-2/TRBV6-3	TRBJ2-2
TGTGCCAGTAGTATCGGCAGGGTGTTTACTGAAGCTTTCTTT	CASSIGRVFTEAFF	.	.	TRBV19	TRBJ1-1
TGTGCCATCAGTCGTTCGGGGGGGGACACTGAAGCTTTCTTT	CAISRSGGDTEAFF	.	once	TRBV10-3	TRBJ1-1
TGTGCCAGCACCCTCTCTGGGGCCAACGTCCTGACTTTC	CASTLSGANVLTF	.	.	TRBV12-3/TRBV12-4	TRBJ2-6
TGTGCCAGCAGCTTTATAAGGGACAATGAGCAGTTCTTC	CASSFIRDNEQFF	.	.	TRBV7-2	TRBJ2-1
TGTGCCAGCAGTTTAGGGGGGGCGAACACCGGGGAGCTGTTTTTT	CASSLGGANTGELFF	.	.	TRBV6-5	TRBJ2-2
TGTGCCAGCAGCTTAAACCTGGGGAGTGGCTACACCTTC	CASSLNLGSGYTF	.	.	TRBV7-8	TRBJ1-2
TGTGCCAGCAGCTTGGCCTCCGGGCTTCACCTAAACACCATATATTTT	CASSLASGLHLNTIYF	.	.	TRBV5-6	TRBJ1-3
TGTGCCAGCAGTAGCACCGGGCCTTCAGGGGGCTACACCTTC	CASSSTGPSGGYTF	.	.	TRBV2	TRBJ1-2
TGTGCCAGCAGCGCTAGCGGGGGCGCGAACACCGGGGAGCTGTTTTTT	CASSASGGANTGELFF	TRBD2	.	TRBV7-2	TRBJ2-2
TGTGCCACCTCGGACAGGATCACAGATACGCAGTATTTT	CATSDRITDTQYF	TRBD1	.	TRBV24-1	TRBJ2-3
TGCGCCAGCAGCCTAGGGACAGCAAATCAGCCCCAGCATTTT	CASSLGTANQPQHF	TRBD1	.	TRBV5-1	TRBJ1-5
TGTGCCAGCAGTTCTAGCGGGCAAGAGACCCAGTACTTC	CASSSSGQETQYF	TRBD2	once	TRBV27	TRBJ2-5
TGTGCCAGCAGTGAGGTTCCTGGCACAGATACGCAGTATTTT	CASSEVPGTDTQYF	.	.	TRBV6-1	TRBJ2-3
TGTGCCAGCAGCCAAGCCGGACAGTACTATGGCTACACCTTC	CASSQAGQYYGYTF	.	.	TRBV3-1/TRBV3-2	TRBJ1-2
TGTGCCAGCAGCCCTACCGGGGGCTCTGGGGCCAACGTCCTGACTTTC	CASSPTGGSGANVLTF	.	.	TRBV6-4	TRBJ2-6
TGTGCCAGCAGCGTAGAAGGAGGGAGGGGTGAAAAACTGTTTTTT	CASSVEGGRGEKLFF	.	once	TRBV9	TRBJ1-4
TGTGCCAGCAGTTACTCCACCGGGGAGCTGTTTTTT	CASSYSTGELFF	.	.	TRBV6-5	TRBJ2-2
TGTGCCAGCAGCTACTTTACAGGGACGAACACTGAAGCTTTCTTT	CASSYFTGTNTEAFF	.	.	TRBV7-9	TRBJ1-1
TGTGCCAGCAGTTCTGCCAACAATAACTATGGCTACACCTTC	CASSSANNNYGYTF	.	few	TRBV6-6	TRBJ1-2
TGTGCCAGCTCCCCTACAGGGGGATCAACCGGGGAGCTGTTTTTT	CASSPTGGSTGELFF	TRBD1	.	TRBV18	TRBJ2-2
TGTGCCAGCAGTTTAACAGGGGTGGGAGCTTTCTTT	CASSLTGVGAFF	TRBD1	.	TRBV6-6	TRBJ1-1
TGCAGCGTTGAGAAGACAGGGGACGGAGGCTACACCTTC	CSVEKTGDGGYTF	TRBD1	.	TRBV29-1	TRBJ1-2
TGCGCCAGCAGCACCGAAGGAGGGAACTATGGCTACACCTTC	CASSTEGGNYGYTF	.	.	TRBV5-1	TRBJ1-2
TGTGCCAGCAGCGGCGGACAAATTAGCAATCAGCCCCAGCATTTT	CASSGGQISNQPQHF	.	.	TRBV5-8	TRBJ1-5
TGTGCCAGCAGCCCACAACAGGACCCCCACACTGAAGCTTTCTTT	CASSPQQDPHTEAFF	.	.	TRBV9	TRBJ1-1
TGTGCCAGCAGCTTATTTAGGGGGGGATTACGAGAGACCCAGTACTTC	CASSLFRGGLRETQYF	.	.	TRBV7-9	TRBJ2-5
TGTGCCAGCAGTCTCCGCCAGGCGGGGGAGGGGAAGCTGTTTTTT	CASSLRQAGEGKLFF	TRBD2	.	TRBV2	TRBJ2-2
TGTGCCAGCAGCTTAATCCCTGCGGGGGGTAGCACAGATACGCAGTATTTT	CASSLIPAGGSTDTQYF	TRBD2	.	TRBV7-7	TRBJ2-3
TGTGCCAGCAGCGCCACCGGGACTAGCGGCAATGAGCAGTTCTTC	CASSATGTSGNEQFF	TRBD2	once	TRBV6-4	TRBJ2-1
TGTGCCAGCAGCTTGACCTGGGGGGATTCACCCCTCCACTTT	CASSLTWGDSPLHF	.	.	TRBV5-5	TRBJ1-6
TGTGCCAGCAGTGGCGGGGAGGGAGGGAGCCAAGAGACCCAGTACTTC	CASSGGEGGSQETQYF	TRBD2	few	TRBV2	TRBJ2-5
TGTGCCATCAAACAGGGAGTGAACACTGAAGCTTTCTTT	CAIKQGVNTEAFF	.	.	TRBV10-3	TRBJ1-1
TGTGCCAGCAGCAATCGTGGGGGCACAGATACGCAGTATTTT	CASSNRGGTDTQYF	.	.	TRBV7-3	TRBJ2-3
TGTGCCAGCAGCCCAGGACAGGGAGATAGGGCTAACTATGGCTACACCTTC	CASSPGQGDRANYGYTF	TRBD1	once	TRBV3-1/TRBV3-2	TRBJ1-2
TGTGCCAGCCGGGAGGGGAGCTATGGCTACACCTTC	CASREGSYGYTF	.	.	TRBV12-3/TRBV12-4	TRBJ1-2